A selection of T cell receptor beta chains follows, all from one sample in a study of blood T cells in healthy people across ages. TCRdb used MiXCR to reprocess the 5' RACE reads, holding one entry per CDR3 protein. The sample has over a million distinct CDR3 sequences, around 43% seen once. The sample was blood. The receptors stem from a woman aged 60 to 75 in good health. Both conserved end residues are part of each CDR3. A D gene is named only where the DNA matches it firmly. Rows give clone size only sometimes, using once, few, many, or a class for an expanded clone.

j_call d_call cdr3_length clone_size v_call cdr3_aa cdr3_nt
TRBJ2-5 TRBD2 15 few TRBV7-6 CASSSYGTTQETQYF TGTGCCAGCAGCTCTTACGGGACTACCCAAGAGACCCAGTACTTC
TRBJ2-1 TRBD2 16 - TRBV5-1 CASFHRLASAYNEQFF TGCGCCAGCTTCCACCGACTAGCGTCGGCCTACAATGAGCAGTTCTTC
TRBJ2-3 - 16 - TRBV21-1 CASSKWAGASTDTQYF TGTGCCAGCAGCAAATGGGCAGGGGCCAGCACAGATACGCAGTATTTT
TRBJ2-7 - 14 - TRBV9 CASRARDTTYEQYF TGTGCCAGCAGGGCCCGGGACACCACGTACGAGCAGTACTTC
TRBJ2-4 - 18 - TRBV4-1 CASSQDGQGVKAKNIQYF TGCGCCAGCAGCCAAGACGGCCAGGGAGTAAAAGCCAAAAACATTCAGTACTTC
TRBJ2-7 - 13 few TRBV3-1 CASSPTISYEQYF TGTGCCAGCAGCCCGACAATCTCCTACGAGCAGTACTTC
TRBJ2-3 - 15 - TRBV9 CASSLATGLTDTQYF TGTGCCAGCAGCTTGGCGACGGGACTCACAGATACGCAGTATTTT
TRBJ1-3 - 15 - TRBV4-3 CASSQGGASGNTIYF TGCGCCAGCAGCCAAGGCGGGGCCTCTGGAAACACCATATATTTT
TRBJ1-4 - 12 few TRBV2 CASSETGEKLFF TGTGCCAGCAGTGAGACGGGTGAAAAACTGTTTTTT
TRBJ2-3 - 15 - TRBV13 CASSPSEGGTDTQYF TGTGCCAGCAGCCCCTCCGAGGGGGGCACAGATACGCAGTATTTT
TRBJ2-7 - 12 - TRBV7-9 CASSREVYEQYF TGTGCCAGCAGCAGAGAGGTGTACGAGCAGTACTTC
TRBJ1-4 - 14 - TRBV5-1 CASSIPDSNEKLFF TGCGCCAGCAGCATACCGGACTCTAATGAAAAACTGTTTTTT
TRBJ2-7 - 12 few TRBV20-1 CSASRQDYEQYF TGCAGTGCTAGCAGGCAGGACTACGAGCAGTACTTC
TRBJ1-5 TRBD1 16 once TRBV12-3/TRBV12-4 CASSPPTGTSNQPQHF TGTGCCAGCAGTCCCCCGACAGGGACTAGCAATCAGCCCCAGCATTTT
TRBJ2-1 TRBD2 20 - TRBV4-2 CASSQEGTSGRVSSYNEQFF TGTGCCAGCAGCCAGGAAGGGACTAGCGGGAGGGTTAGCTCCTACAATGAGCAGTTCTTC
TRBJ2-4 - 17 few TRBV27 CASSSPVKGLAKNIQYF TGTGCCAGCAGTTCCCCTGTGAAAGGTTTAGCCAAAAACATTCAGTACTTC
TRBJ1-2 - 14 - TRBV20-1 CSGSPRAINYGYTF TGCAGTGGGAGCCCTAGGGCCATTAACTATGGCTACACCTTC
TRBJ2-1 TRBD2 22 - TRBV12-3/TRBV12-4 CASSQRGLAGGSIPYSYNEQFF TGTGCCAGCAGTCAAAGGGGACTAGCGGGAGGGTCGATCCCGTACTCCTACAATGAGCAGTTCTTC
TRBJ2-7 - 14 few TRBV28 CASSTGHQLYEQYF TGTGCCAGCAGTACGGGACACCAACTCTACGAGCAGTACTTC
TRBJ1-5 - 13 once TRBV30 CAWSGGANQPQHF TGTGCCTGGAGTGGAGGTGCGAATCAGCCCCAGCATTTT
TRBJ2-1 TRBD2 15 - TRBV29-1 CSVEPREGRANEQFF TGCAGCGTTGAACCTCGGGAGGGCCGGGCCAATGAGCAGTTCTTC
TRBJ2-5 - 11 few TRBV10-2 CASISFGEQYF TGCGCCAGCATCTCCTTTGGGGAGCAGTACTTC
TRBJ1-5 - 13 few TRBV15 CATSRNQAQPQHF TGTGCCACCAGCAGAAACCAGGCCCAGCCCCAGCATTTT
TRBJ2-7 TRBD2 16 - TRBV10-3 CAISESPGLAFNEQYF TGTGCCATCAGTGAGTCCCCCGGACTAGCGTTCAACGAGCAGTACTTC
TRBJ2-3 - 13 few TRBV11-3 CASSFGRSDTQYF TGTGCCAGCAGCTTCGGTCGTTCAGATACGCAGTATTTT
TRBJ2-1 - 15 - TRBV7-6 CASSSSASQDNEQFF TGTGCCAGCAGCTCCTCAGCTTCGCAGGACAATGAGCAGTTCTTC
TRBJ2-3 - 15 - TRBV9 CASSVEGRSRDTQYF TGTGCCAGCAGCGTAGAAGGTCGCTCCCGGGATACGCAGTATTTT
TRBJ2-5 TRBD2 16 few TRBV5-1 CASSASGRAGQETQYF TGCGCCAGCAGCGCTAGCGGGAGGGCAGGTCAAGAGACCCAGTACTTC